This entry describes one TCR beta chain. What it binds is not known. Assay: immunoSEQ multiplex PCR; the TCRdb copy retains only in-frame clones and omits some. The table includes 100,000 to 150,000 clones, around 81% detected once. This sample was included in a study of radiation and T cells in renal cell carcinoma. Regarding the study as a whole: Top tumor clonotypes rose in blood 2 weeks post-radiation, then contracted.

Per germline, CDR1 MNHNY and CDR2 SVGAGI (reference sequence). This CDR3 has 14 amino acids. V gave up 4 bases and J gave up 3 bases; unmatched junction bases: 5. Time point in this sample: blood 2 weeks post-SBRT. This sample's treatment: 15 Gy SBRT to primary tumor, nephrectomy 4 weeks later. This sequence was found in a man in his fifties with renal cell carcinoma. J is TRBJ1-1 and V is TRBV6-6, with TRBD1 identical over 7 bases. The source was blood, collected from a patient whose treatment included radiotherapy and nephrectomy. CDR3 sequence reads: CASSFADRDTEAFF. The CDR3, as DNA: TGTGCCAGCAGTTTCGCTGACAGGGACACTGAAGCTTTCTTT.